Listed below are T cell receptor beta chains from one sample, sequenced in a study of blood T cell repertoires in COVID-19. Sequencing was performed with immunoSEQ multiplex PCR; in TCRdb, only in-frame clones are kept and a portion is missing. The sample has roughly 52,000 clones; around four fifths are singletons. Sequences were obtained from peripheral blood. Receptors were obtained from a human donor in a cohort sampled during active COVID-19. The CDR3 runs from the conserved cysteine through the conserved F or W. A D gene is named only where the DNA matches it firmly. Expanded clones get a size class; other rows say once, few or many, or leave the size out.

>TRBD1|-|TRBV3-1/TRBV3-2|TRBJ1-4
CASSQELTGPNEKLFF
TGTGCCAGCAGCCAAGAATTGACAGGGCCTAATGAAAAACTGTTTTTT
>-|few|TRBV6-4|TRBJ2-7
CAKAPRYGEQYF
TGTGCCAAAGCACCCCGCTACGGCGAGCAGTACTTC
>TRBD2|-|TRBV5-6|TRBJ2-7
CASSLFGTSGDLEQYF
TGTGCCAGCAGCTTGTTTGGGACTAGCGGGGATCTAGAGCAGTACTTC
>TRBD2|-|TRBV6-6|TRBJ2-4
CASSPGLAGTYIAKNIQYF
TGTGCCAGCAGTCCCGGACTAGCGGGGACCTATATCGCCAAAAACATTCAGTACTTC
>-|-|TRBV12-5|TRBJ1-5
CAGEPPGTNQPQHF
TGTGCTGGAGAACCCCCGGGTACCAATCAGCCCCAGCATTTT
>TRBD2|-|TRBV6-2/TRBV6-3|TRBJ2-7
CASSLSPRGGYEQYF
TGTGCCAGCAGTCTCAGCCCGCGGGGGGGCTACGAGCAGTACTTC
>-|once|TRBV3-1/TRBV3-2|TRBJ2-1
CASSTWRGRSYNEQFF
TGTGCCAGCAGCACTTGGAGGGGGCGGTCCTACAATGAGCAGTTCTTC
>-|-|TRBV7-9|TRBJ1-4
CASSLVGGEEEKLFF
TGTGCCAGCAGCTTAGTAGGAGGGGAGGAGGAAAAACTGTTTTTT
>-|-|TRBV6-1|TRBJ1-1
CASSEAGAGHLNTEAFF
TGTGCCAGCAGTGAAGCAGGGGCGGGGCACTTGAACACTGAAGCTTTCTTT
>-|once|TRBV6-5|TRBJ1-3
CASSYRGLSGNTIYF
TGTGCCAGCAGTTACAGGGGGTTGTCCGGAAACACCATATATTTT
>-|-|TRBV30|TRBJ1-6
CAWTGAYNSPLHF
TGTGCCTGGACGGGGGCCTATAATTCACCCCTCCACTTT
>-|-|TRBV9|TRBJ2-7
CASSRYGHLVSSYEQYF
TGTGCCAGCAGCCGTTACGGACATTTGGTGAGCTCCTACGAGCAGTACTTC
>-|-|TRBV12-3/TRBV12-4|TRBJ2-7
CASSLRGRYEQYF
TGTGCCAGCAGTTTAAGGGGTAGGTACGAGCAGTACTTC
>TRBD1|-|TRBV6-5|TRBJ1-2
CASSNGQGGWSGYTF
TGTGCCAGCAGTAACGGACAGGGAGGCTGGAGTGGCTACACCTTC
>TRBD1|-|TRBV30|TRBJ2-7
CAWSRGGTGVYEQYF
TGTGCCTGGAGTAGGGGAGGGACAGGGGTGTACGAGCAGTACTTC
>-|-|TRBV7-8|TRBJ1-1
CASSLAPTGRGAFF
TGTGCCAGCAGCTTAGCGCCGACCGGGCGGGGAGCTTTCTTT
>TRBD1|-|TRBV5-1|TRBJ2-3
CASSLSPTGGTDTQYF
TGCGCCAGCAGCTTGTCGCCGACAGGGGGCACAGATACGCAGTATTTT
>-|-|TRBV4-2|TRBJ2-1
CASSQGSGLDNEQFF
TGTGCCAGCAGCCAAGGGTCCGGACTGGACAATGAGCAGTTCTTC
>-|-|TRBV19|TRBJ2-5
CASRPTSRLPAGETQYF
TGTGCCAGTAGACCTACCTCGCGACTACCCGCTGGGGAGACCCAGTACTTC